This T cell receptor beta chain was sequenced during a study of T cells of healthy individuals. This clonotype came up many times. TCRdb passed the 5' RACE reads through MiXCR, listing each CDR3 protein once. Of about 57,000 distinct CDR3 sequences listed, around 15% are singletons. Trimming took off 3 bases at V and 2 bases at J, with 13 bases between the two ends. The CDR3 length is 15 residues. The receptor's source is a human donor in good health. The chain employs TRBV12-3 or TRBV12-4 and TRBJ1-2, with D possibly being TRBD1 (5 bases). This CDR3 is CASSFERGVNYGYTF. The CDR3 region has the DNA TGTGCCAGCAGTTTTGAACGAGGGGTCAACTATGGCTACACCTTC.